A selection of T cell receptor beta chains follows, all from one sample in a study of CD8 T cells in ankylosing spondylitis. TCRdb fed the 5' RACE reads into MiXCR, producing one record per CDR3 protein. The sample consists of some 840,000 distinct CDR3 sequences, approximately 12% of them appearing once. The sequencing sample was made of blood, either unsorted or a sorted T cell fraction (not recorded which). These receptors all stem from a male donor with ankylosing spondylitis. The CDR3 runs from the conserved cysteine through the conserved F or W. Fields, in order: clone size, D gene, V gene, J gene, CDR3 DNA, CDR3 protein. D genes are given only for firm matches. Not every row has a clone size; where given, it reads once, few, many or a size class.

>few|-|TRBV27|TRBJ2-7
TGTGCCAGCAGACAAGCCGGGTCTCTCTACGAGCAGTACTTC
CASRQAGSLYEQYF
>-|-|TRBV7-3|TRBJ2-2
TGTGCCAGCAGCTTAGATGCGTGGAACACCGGGGAGCTGTTTTTT
CASSLDAWNTGELFF
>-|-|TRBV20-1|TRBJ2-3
TGCAGTGCTAGAGCCGCCAGGGAGGGCACAGATACGCAGTATTTT
CSARAAREGTDTQYF
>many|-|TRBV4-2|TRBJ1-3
TGTGCCAGCAGCCAAGATCTCACCCCGGCTGCGAACACCATATATTTT
CASSQDLTPAANTIYF
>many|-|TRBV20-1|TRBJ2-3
TGCAGTGCCCTTCGGACAGAATCAGATACGCAGTATTTT
CSALRTESDTQYF
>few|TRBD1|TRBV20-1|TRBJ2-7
TGCAGTGCTAGAGAGAACAGGGGGAGGGAGCAGTACTTC
CSARENRGREQYF
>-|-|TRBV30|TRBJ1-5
TGTGCCTGGAGTGTCCGCGCAGGATTCAATCAGCCCCAGCATTTT
CAWSVRAGFNQPQHF
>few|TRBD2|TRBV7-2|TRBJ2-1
TGTGCCAGCAGCTCCGCTCTAGCGGGGAACAATGAGCAGTTCTTC
CASSSALAGNNEQFF
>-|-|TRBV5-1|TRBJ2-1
TGCGCCAGCAGCTTGGGGGCCGGTGAGCAGTTCTTC
CASSLGAGEQFF
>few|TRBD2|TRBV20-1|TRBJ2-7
TGCAGTGCTACTTCTACCGGGACTAGCGGGAGCTACGAGCAGTACTTC
CSATSTGTSGSYEQYF
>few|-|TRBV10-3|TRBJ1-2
TGTGCCATCAGTGAGGCGATCTATGGCTACACCTTC
CAISEAIYGYTF
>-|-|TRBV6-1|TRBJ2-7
TGTGCCAGCAGTGAAGCGCAACAAGGGGTCTACGAGCAGTACTTC
CASSEAQQGVYEQYF
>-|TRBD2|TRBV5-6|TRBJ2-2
TGTGCCAGCAGCTTCTTGCGGGGGGGACCGAACACCGGGGAGCTGTTTTTT
CASSFLRGGPNTGELFF
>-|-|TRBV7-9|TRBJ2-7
TGTGCCAGCAGCTACCCTGGCTGGCAGGGTTTGGGAGAGCAGTACTTC
CASSYPGWQGLGEQYF
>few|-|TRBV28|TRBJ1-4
TGTGCCAGCAGTTTTGTTCGGGGCCCTGGAACTAATGAAAAACTGTTTTTT
CASSFVRGPGTNEKLFF
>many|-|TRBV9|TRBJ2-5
TGTGCCAGCGGTCAAGTAGGGGAGACCCAGTACTTC
CASGQVGETQYF
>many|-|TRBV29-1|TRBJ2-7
TGCAGCGTTGGGGGGCTTTACTCCTACGAGCAGTACTTC
CSVGGLYSYEQYF
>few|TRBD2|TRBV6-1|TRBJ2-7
TGTGCCAGCAGTGAACAGGGCGGGAGCGAGCAGTACTTC
CASSEQGGSEQYF
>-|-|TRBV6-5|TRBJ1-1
TGTGCCAGCAGTTACAGTGGATTAATGAACACTGAAGCTTTCTTT
CASSYSGLMNTEAFF
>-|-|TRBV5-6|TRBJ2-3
TGTGCCAGCAGCTTGGTGGTCCAACCTCGCACAGATACGCAGTATTTT
CASSLVVQPRTDTQYF
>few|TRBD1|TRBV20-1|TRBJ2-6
TGCAGTGCCCAAGGGACAGGGGGCCCTGGGGCCAACGTCCTGACTTTC
CSAQGTGGPGANVLTF
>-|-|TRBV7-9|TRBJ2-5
TGTGCCAGCAGCTTAGCTGGCGCTGAGGCCCAGTACTTC
CASSLAGAEAQYF
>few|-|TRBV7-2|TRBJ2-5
TGTGCCAGCAGCTTATTACAACAAGAGACCCAGTACTTC
CASSLLQQETQYF
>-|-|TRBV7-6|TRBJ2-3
TGTGCCAGCAGCCGTCGGGGGGCCACAGATACGCAGTATTTT
CASSRRGATDTQYF
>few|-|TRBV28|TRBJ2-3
TGTGTCGTAGCTGGCAGAGATACGCAGTATTTT
CVVAGRDTQYF
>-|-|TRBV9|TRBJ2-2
TGTGCCAGCAGCAGAACAGGGTACGGGGAGCTGTTTTTT
CASSRTGYGELFF
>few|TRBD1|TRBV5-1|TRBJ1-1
TGCGCCAGCAGCTTGGGGACAGGGGCCAGGAACACTGAAGCTTTCTTT
CASSLGTGARNTEAFF
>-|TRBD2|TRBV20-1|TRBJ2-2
TGCAGTGCCCGCAGGATAGCGGGGTTAAGGACCGGGGAGCTGTTTTTT
CSARRIAGLRTGELFF
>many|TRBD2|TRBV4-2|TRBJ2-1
TGTGCCAGCAGCCGAAGACTAGCGGGAACGGTGGATGAGCAGTTCTTC
CASSRRLAGTVDEQFF
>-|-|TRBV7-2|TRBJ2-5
TGTGCCAGCAGCAAGCGGACTGGAGGAGCCCAGTACTTC
CASSKRTGGAQYF
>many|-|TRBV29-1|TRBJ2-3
TGCAGCGCCAAAACATGGGGCCGGGAGACAGATACGCAGTATTTT
CSAKTWGRETDTQYF